A single TCR beta chain is shown here with its context. Clones were sequenced by immunoSEQ multiplex PCR, and TCRdb holds only the in-frame ones, with some missing. The sample shows 50,000 or so clones, approximately 94% of them seen only once. The entry originates in a study of control samples from healthy donors and cancer patients. This TCR was sampled from a woman between 18 and 30 years old in good health. Sequencing used blood.

In nucleotides, the CDR3 is TGTGCCAGTAGTATAGCCGGAGGGGTACAAGAGACCCAGTACTTC. It is translated as CASSIAGGVQETQYF. This sequence joins TRBV19 and TRBJ2-5, with a tentative D call TRBD2 (6 bases). The V end lost 1 base, the J end lost 2 bases, and 11 bases lay between the germline ends. CDR3 size: 15 residues. Germline CDR1 LNHDA, CDR2 SQIVND (reference sequence). Together with reference TRBV19 and TRBJ2-5, the CDR3 gives the full variable domain: DGGITQSPKYLFRKEGQNVTLSCEQNLNHDAMYWYRQDPGQGLRLIYYSQIVNDFQKGDIAEGYSVSREKKESFPLTVTSAQKNPTAFYLCASSIAGGVQETQYFGPGTRLLVL.